This TCR beta chain was sequenced for a study of shared clonotypes between healthy human individuals. Some clones are missing from TCRdb's copy, which holds only in-frame ones; the method was immunoSEQ multiplex PCR. This sample carries over a million clones, around 78% of them seen once, and the ten largest clones take 0.5% to 0.6%. This clone was seen a handful of times. Its specificity is not known. Regarding the study as a whole: Clonotype sharing across donors was expected to vary with sequencing depth. When naive CD4 clonotypes were compared across a handful of donors, about 5% were shared.

The CDR3 runs to 15 residues. From germline, CDR1 is SQVTM and CDR2 ANQGSEA. The J segment lost 5 bases and the V segment lost 4 bases, leaving 11 bases of the junction unmatched. This TCR derives from a man aged 18-30 years in good health. Some clones in this sample may be carry-over from other donors' samples. The chain combines TRBV29-1 with TRBJ1-5; 7 nucleotides align to TRBD1. Sample: memory CD4+ T cells from PBMCs. Subset of the sample: CD45RA-negative fraction. CDR3 loop: CSVVVGGAGDQPQHF. The CDR3 nucleotides read TGCAGCGTTGTTGTAGGGGGCGCGGGAGATCAGCCCCAGCATTTT.